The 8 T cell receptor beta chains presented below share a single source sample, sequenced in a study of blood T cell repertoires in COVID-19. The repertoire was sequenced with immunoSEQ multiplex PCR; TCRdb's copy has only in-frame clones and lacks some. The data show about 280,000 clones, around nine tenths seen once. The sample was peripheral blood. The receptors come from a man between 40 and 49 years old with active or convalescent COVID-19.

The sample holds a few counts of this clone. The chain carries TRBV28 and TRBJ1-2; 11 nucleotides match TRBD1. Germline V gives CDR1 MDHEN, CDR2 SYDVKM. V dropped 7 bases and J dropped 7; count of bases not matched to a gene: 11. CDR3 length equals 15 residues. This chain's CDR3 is CASTVVGTGGGGYTF. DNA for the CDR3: TGTGCCAGCACCGTGGTAGGGACAGGGGGAGGTGGCTACACCTTC.

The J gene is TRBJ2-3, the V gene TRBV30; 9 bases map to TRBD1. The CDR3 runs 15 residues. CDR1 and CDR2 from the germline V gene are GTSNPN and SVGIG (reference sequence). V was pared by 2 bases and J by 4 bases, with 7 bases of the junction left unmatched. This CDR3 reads CAWSTYRGQADTQYF. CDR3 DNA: TGTGCCTGGAGTACCTACAGGGGGCAGGCAGATACGCAGTATTTT. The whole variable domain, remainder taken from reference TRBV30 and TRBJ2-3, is SQTIHQWPATLVQPVGSPLSLECTVEGTSNPNLYWYRQAAGRGLQLLFYSVGIGQISSEVPQNLSASRPQDRQFILSSKKLLLSDSGFYLCAWSTYRGQADTQYFGPGTRLTVL.

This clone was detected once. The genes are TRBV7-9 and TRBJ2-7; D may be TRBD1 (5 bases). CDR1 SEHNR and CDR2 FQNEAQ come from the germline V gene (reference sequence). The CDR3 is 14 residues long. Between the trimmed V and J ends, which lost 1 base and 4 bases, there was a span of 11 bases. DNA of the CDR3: TGTGCCAGCAGCTTAGACAGGTCGTCGTACGAGCAGTACTTC. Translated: CASSLDRSSYEQYF.

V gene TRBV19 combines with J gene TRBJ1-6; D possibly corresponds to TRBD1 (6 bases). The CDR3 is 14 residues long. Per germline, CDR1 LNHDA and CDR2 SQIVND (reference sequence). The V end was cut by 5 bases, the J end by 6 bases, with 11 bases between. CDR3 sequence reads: CASSPGGFNSPLHF. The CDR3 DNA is TGTGCCAGTAGTCCTGGGGGCTTTAATTCACCCCTCCACTTT.

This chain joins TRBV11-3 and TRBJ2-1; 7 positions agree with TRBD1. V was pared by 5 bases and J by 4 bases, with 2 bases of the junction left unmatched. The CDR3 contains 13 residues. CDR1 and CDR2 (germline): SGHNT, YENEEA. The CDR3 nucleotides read TGTGCCAGCAGCAGGGACAGTTACAATGAGCAGTTCTTC. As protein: CASSRDSYNEQFF.

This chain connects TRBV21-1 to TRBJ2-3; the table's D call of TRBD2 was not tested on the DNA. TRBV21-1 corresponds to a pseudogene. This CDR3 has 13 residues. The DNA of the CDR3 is TGTGCCAGCAGCGGGGGGACTGCCCATACGCAGTATTTT. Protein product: CASSGGTAHTQYF.

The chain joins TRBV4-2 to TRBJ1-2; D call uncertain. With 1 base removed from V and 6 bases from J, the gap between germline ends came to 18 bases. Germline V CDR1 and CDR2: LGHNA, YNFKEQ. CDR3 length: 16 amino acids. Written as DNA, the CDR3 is TGTGCCAGCAGCCAAGGGGCGGGATTGAGTGTGGATGGCTACACCTTC. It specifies CASSQGAGLSVDGYTF.

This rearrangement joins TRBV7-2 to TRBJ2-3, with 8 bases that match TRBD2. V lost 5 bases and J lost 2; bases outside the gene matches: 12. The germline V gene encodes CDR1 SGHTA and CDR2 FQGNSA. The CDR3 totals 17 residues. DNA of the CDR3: TGTGCCAGCAGCGTGGCCTTACTAGCGGACTACACAGATACGCAGTATTTT. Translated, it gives CASSVALLADYTDTQYF.